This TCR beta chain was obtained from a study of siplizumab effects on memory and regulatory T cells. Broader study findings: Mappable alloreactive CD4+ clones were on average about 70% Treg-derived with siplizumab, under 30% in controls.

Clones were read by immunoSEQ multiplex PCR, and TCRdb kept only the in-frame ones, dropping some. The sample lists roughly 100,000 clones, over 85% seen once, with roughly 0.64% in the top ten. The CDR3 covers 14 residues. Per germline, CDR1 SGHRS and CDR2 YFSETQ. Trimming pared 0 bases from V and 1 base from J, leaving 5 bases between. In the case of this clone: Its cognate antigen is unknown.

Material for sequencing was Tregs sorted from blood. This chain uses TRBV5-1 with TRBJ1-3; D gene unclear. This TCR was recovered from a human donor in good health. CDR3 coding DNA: TGCGCCAGCAGCTTGGGTCAGTCTGGAAACACCATATATTTT. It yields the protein CASSLGQSGNTIYF.